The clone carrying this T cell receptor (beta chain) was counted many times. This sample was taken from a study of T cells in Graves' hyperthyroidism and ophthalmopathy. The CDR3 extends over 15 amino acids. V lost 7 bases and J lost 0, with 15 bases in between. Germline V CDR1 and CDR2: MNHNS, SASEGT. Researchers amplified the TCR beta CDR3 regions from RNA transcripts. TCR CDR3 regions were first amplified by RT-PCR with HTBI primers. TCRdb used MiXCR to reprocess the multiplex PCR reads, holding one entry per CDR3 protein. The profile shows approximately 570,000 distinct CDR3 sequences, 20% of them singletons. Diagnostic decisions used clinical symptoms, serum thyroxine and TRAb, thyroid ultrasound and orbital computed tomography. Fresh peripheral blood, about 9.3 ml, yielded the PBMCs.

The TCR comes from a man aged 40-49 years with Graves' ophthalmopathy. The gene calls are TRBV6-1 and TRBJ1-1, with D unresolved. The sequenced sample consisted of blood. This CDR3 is CASNEGPKLNTEAFF. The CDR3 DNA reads TGTGCCAGCAACGAGGGTCCTAAACTGAACACTGAAGCTTTCTTT.